In its sample, the clone carrying this TCR beta chain was seen once. Its antigen is unidentified. This record belongs to a study of PD-L1 blockade in urothelial cancer. Study at large: Prior regimens of chemotherapy numbered 0 to 3 per patient. At 3 weeks after treatment start (second dose) and again at 6 weeks, blood was analyzed.

Unmatched junction bases numbered 11, after V lost 6 bases and J lost 0 bases. Looked up from germline, CDR1 is MNHEY and CDR2 is SMNVEV (reference sequence). This CDR3 contains 17 residues. Each PCR contained spiked-in synthetic TCR analog templates. Sequencing used immunoSEQ multiplex PCR; TCRdb keeps in-frame clones, though not all of them. The repertoire holds approximately 90,000 clones, with 70% to 90% as singletons. This sample's time point: pretreatment peripheral blood. General observations from the study: Below-median pretreatment blood TCR clonality was a predictor of better survival.

The source is a man aged 60 to 75 with urothelial cancer. The chain employs TRBV27 and TRBJ1-5; TRBD1 matches 7 bases. This specimen consisted of PBMCs, obtained around atezolizumab (anti-PD-L1) treatment. The DNA for the CDR3 is TGTGCCAGCAGGCGGACAGGAAATCGGAATAGCAATCAGCCCCAGCATTTT. Its protein product is CASRRTGNRNSNQPQHF.